The T cell receptor beta chain under discussion was sequenced for a study of T cell changes during pregnancy in multiple sclerosis. Profiling relied on immunoSEQ multiplex PCR, and the TCRdb table lists in-frame clones only, not all of them. The sample has 39,000 or so clones; around 90% are singletons. This clonotype was sampled from a female donor in good health, enrolled as a control in a pregnancy study. The sample in question was CD4+ T cells from peripheral blood mononuclear cells, obtained after pregnancy.

As DNA, the CDR3 is TGTGCCAGCAGCCCTGGGACAGGGGCGGCGACCTCTGGAAACACCATATATTTT. Residues: CASSPGTGAATSGNTIYF. The J gene is TRBJ1-3, the V gene TRBV9, with 10 bases fitting TRBD1. The CDR3 consists of 18 residues. V lost 4 bases to trimming and J lost 0 bases; unmatched junction nucleotides: 10. Germline V gives CDR1 SGDLS, CDR2 YYNGEE.